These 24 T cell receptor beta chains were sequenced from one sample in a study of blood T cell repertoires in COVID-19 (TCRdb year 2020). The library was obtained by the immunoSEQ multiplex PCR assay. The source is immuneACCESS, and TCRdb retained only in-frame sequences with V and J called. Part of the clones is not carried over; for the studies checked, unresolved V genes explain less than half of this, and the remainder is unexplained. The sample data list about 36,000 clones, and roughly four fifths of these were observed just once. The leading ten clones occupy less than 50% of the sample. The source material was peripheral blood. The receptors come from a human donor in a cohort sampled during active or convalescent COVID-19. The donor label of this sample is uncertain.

DNA for the CDR3: TGTGCCTGGAGTGGACTACTAGCGGACCTCTACAATGAGCAGTTCTTC. It is translated as CAWSGLLADLYNEQFF. The chain carries TRBV30 and TRBJ2-1, with 8 nucleotides matching TRBD2. This CDR3 has 16 residues. The germline CDR1 and CDR2 sequences are GTSNPN and SVGIG (reference sequence). After removal of 1 base from V and 3 bases from J, the junction contained 8 bases not matched to a gene.

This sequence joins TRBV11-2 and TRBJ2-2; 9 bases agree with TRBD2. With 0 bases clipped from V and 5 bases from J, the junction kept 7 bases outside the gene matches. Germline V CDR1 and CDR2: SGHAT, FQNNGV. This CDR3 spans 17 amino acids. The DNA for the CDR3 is TGTGCCAGCAGCTTAGATCTGGTAGCGGGAGAAACCGGGGAGCTGTTTTTT. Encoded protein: CASSLDLVAGETGELFF.

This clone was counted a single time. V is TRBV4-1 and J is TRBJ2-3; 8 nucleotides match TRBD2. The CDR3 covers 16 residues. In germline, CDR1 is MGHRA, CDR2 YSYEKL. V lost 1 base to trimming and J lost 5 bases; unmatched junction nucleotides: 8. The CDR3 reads CASSQAHGGRLDTQYF. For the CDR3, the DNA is TGCGCCAGCAGCCAAGCCCATGGCGGGAGGTTAGATACGCAGTATTTT.

The CDR3 bases are TGTGCCAGCAGCCAAGTGGACACTTACAATGAGCAGTTCTTC. Residues: CASSQVDTYNEQFF. The chain links TRBV3-1 (or the pseudogene TRBV3-2) to TRBJ2-1, with D perhaps matching TRBD1 (5 bases). Per germline, CDR1 LGHDT and CDR2 YNNKEL (reference sequence). Trimming removed 1 base from V and 4 bases from J, with 8 bases in between. The CDR3 extends over 14 amino acids.

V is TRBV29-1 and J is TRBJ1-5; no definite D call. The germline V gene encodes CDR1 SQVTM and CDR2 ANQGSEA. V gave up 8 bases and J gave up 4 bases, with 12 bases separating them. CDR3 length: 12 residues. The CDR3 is CSTGESNQPQHF. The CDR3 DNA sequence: TGCAGCACCGGAGAGTCAAATCAGCCCCAGCATTTT.

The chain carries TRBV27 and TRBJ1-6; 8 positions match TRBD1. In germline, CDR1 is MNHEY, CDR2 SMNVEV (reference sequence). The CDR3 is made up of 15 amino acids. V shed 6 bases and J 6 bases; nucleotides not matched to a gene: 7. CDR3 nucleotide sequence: TGTGCCAGCAGGTCCGGGACAGGAAGTAATTCACCCCTCCACTTT. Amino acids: CASRSGTGSNSPLHF.

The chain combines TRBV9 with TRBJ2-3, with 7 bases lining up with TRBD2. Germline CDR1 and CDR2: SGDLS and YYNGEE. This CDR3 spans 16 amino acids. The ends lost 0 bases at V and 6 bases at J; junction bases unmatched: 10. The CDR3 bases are TGTGCCAGCAGCGTAGGGGGCGGGAGTGAGGGTGATACGCAGTATTTT. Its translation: CASSVGGGSEGDTQYF.

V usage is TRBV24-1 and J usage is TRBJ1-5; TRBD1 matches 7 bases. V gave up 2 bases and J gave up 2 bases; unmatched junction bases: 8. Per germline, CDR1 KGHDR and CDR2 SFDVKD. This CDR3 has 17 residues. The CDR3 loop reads CATSDSTPGQRNQPQHF. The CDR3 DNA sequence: TGTGCCACCAGTGATTCCACACCGGGACAGCGCAATCAGCCCCAGCATTTT.

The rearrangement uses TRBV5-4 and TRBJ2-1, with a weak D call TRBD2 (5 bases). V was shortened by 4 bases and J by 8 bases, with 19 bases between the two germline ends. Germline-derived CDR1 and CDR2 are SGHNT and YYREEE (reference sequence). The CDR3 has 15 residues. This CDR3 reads CASSLDPWRFDEQFF. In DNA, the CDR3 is TGTGCCAGCAGCCTCGACCCCTGGAGGTTCGATGAGCAGTTCTTC. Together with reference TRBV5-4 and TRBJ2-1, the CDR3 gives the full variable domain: ETGVTQSPTHLIKTRGQQVTLRCSSQSGHNTVSWYQQALGQGPQFIFQYYREEENGRGNFPPRFSGLQFPNYSSELNVNALELDDSALYLCASSLDPWRFDEQFFGPGTRLTVL.

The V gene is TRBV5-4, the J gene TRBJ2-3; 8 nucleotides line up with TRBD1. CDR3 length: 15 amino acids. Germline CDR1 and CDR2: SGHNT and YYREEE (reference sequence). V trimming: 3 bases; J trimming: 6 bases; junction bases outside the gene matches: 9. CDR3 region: CASSWDSTGDDTQYF. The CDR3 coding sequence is TGTGCCAGCAGCTGGGATTCGACAGGGGACGATACGCAGTATTTT.

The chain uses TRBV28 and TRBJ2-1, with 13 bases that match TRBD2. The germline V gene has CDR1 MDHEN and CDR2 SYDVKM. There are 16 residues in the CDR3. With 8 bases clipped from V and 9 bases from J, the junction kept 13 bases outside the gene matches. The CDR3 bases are TGTGCCAGCGTCCCGGGAGGACTAGCGGGAGTAAGTGAGCAGTTCTTC. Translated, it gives CASVPGGLAGVSEQFF.

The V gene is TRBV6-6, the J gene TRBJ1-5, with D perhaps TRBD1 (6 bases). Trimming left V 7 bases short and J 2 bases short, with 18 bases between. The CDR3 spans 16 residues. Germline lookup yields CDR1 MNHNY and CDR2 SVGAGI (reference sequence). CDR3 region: CASTLGGGRGNQPQHF. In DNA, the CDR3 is TGTGCCAGCACTTTAGGGGGGGGCAGGGGCAATCAGCCCCAGCATTTT.

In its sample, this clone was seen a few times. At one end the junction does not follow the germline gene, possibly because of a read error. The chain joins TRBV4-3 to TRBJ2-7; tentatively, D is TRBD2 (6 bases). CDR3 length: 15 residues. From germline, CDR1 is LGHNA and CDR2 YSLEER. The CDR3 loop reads CASSQNPGTHYQQYF. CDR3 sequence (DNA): TGCGCCAGCAGCCAGAACCCCGGGACTCACTACCAGCAGTACTTC.

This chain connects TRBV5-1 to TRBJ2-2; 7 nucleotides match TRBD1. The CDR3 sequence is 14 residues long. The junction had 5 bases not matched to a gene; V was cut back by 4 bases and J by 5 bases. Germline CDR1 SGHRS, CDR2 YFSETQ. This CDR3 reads CASSPSGQTGELFF. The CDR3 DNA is TGCGCCAGCAGCCCGTCGGGACAGACCGGGGAGCTGTTTTTT.

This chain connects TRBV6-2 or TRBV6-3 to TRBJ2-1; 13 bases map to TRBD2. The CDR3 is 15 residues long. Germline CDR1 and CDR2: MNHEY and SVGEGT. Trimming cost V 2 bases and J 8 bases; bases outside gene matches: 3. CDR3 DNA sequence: TGTGCCAGCAGTTACGGACTAGCGGGAGCTGATGAGCAGTTCTTC. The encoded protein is CASSYGLAGADEQFF.

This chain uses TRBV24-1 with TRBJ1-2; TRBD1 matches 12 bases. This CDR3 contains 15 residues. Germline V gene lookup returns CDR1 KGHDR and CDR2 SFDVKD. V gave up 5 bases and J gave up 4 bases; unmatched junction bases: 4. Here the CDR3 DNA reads TGTGCCACCAGTGCTGGGACAGGGGGCTCCTATGGCTACACCTTC. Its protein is CATSAGTGGSYGYTF.

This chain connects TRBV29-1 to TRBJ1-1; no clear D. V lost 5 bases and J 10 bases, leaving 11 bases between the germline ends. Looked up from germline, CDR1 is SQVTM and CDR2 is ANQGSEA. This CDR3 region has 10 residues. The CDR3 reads CSVNSPGAFF. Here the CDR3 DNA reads TGCAGCGTTAACTCCCCGGGAGCTTTCTTT. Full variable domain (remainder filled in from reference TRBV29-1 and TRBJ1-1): SAVISQKPSRDICQRGTSLTIQCQVDSQVTMMFWYRQQPGQSLTLIATANQGSEATYESGFVIDKFPISRPNLTFSTLTVSNMSPEDSSIYLCSVNSPGAFFGQGTRLTVV.

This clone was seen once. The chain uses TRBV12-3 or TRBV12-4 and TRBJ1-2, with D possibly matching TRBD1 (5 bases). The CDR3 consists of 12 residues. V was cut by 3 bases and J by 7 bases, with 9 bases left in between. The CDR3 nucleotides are TGTGCCAGCAGTTTCGGGGGTCGTGGCTACACCTTC. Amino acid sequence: CASSFGGRGYTF.

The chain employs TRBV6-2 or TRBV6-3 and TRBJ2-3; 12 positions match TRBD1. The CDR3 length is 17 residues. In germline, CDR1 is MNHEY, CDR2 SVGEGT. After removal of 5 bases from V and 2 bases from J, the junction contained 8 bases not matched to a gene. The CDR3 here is CASSLGTGGFYTDTQYF. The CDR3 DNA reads TGTGCCAGCAGTCTCGGGACAGGGGGCTTTTACACAGATACGCAGTATTTT.

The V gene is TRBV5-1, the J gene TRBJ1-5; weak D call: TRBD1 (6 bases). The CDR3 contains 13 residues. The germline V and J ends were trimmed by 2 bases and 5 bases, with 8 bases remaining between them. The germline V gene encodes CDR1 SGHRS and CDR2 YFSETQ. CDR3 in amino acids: CASSLSGDQPQHF. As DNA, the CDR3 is TGCGCCAGCAGCTTATCAGGGGATCAGCCCCAGCATTTT.

CDR3 amino acids: CARKRLSRSDEQYF. Written as DNA, the CDR3 is TGTGCCAGAAAACGGTTGTCTAGGTCTGACGAGCAGTACTTC. The V and J genes are TRBV7-5 and TRBJ2-7; the table's D call TRBD2 went unverified against the DNA. TRBV7-5 is described as a pseudogene. This CDR3 region has 14 residues.

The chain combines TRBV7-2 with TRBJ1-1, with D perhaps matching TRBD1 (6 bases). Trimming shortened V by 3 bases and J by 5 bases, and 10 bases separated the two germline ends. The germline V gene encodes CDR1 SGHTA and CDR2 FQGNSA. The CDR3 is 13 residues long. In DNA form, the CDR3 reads TGTGCCAGCAGCTTTCAGGGGTTAACTGAAGCTTTCTTT. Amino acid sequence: CASSFQGLTEAFF.

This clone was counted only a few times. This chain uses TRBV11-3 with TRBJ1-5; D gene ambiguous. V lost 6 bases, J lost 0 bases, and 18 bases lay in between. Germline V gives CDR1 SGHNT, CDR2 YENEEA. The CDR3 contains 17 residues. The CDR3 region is CASRILGAVYSNQPQHF. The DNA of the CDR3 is TGTGCCAGCAGAATACTGGGTGCGGTTTATAGCAATCAGCCCCAGCATTTT.

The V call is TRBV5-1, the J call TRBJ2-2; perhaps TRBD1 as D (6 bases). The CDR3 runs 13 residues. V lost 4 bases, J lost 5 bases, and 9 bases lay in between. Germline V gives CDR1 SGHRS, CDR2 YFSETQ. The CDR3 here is CASSTGYTGELFF. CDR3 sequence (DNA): TGCGCCAGCAGCACAGGGTATACCGGGGAGCTGTTTTTT.